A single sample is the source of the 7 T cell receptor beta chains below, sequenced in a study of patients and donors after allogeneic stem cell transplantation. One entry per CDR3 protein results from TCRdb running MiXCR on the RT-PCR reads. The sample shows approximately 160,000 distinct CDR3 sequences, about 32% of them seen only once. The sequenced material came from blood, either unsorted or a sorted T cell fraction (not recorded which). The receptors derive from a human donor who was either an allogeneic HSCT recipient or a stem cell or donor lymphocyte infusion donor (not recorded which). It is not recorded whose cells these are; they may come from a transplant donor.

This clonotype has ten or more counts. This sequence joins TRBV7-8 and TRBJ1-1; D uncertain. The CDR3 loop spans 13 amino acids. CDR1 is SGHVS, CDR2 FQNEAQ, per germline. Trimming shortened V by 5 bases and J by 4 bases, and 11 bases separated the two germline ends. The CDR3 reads CASSRLSGTEAFF. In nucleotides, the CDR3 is TGTGCCAGCAGCCGTTTGAGCGGCACTGAAGCTTTCTTT.

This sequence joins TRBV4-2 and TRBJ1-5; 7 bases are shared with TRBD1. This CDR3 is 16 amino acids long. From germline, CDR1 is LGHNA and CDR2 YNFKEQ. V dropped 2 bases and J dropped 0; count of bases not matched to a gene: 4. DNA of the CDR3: TGTGCCAGCAGCCAATTAACAGGGGATAGCAATCAGCCCCAGCATTTT. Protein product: CASSQLTGDSNQPQHF.

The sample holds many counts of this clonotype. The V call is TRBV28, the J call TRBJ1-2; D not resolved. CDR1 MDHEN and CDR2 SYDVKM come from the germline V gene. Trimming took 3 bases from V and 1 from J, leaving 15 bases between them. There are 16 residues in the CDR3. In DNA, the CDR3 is TGTGCCAGCAGTTTCCCCGGACTGGACTTTAACTATGGCTACACCTTC. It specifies CASSFPGLDFNYGYTF.

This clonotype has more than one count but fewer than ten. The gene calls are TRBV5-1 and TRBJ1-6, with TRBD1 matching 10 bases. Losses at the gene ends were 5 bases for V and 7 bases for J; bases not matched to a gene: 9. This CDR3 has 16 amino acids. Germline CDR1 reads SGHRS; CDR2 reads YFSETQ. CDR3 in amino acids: CASRTGTGAKNSPLHF. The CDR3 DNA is TGCGCCAGCAGAACCGGGACAGGGGCGAAAAATTCACCCCTCCACTTT.

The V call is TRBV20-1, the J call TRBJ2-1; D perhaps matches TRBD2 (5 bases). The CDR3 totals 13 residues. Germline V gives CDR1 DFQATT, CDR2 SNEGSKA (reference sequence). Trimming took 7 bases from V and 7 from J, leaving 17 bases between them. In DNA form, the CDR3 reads TGCAGTGGGTGGAGTACTAGAGCTAATGAGCAGTTCTTC. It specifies CSGWSTRANEQFF.

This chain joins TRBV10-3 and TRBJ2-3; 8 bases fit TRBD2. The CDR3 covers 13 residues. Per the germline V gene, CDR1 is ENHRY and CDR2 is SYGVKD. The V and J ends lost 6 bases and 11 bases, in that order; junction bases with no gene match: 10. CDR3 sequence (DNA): TGTGCCATCAGAGGAACTGGCGCGGGAGGGCAGTATTTT. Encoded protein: CAIRGTGAGGQYF.

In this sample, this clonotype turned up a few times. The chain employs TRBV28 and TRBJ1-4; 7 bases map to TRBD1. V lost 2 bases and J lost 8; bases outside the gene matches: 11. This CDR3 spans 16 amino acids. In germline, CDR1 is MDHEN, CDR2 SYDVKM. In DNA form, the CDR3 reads TGTGCCAGCAGTTTAGATTTTGGACAGGAAAGAGAAAAACTGTTTTTT. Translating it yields CASSLDFGQEREKLFF.